Below, one TCR beta chain is given with its context. Other DNA variants within this sample encode the same CDR3. In the original workflow: It was from reference gene primer amplification that nucleated cell counts were estimated. Produced via immunoSEQ multiplex PCR; TCRdb's table is partial and in-frame only. Clonal size and the V and J genes are those of that table, whereas D and trimming came from the DNA. The sample lists more than 150,000 clones, 80% to 90% occurring once. Germline CDR1 SGDLS, CDR2 YYNGEE. The CDR3 sequence is 15 residues long. The V end was cut by 0 bases, the J end by 0 bases, with 7 bases between. The sample comes from a study of blood T cell repertoires in COVID-19. In the study overall: Samples representing acute and convalescent COVID-19 were sourced from the United States, Italy and Spain. From T cells, B-cell-depleted T cells, or PBMCs came the material, which was cDNA or gDNA.

The sequence came from a man between 65 and 79 years old with active or convalescent COVID-19. This sequence joins TRBV9 and TRBJ1-3; D gene uncertain. The specimen was peripheral blood. The CDR3 nucleotides are TGTGCCAGCAGCGTAGTGGGGAGCTCTGGAAACACCATATATTTT. Its translation is CASSVVGSSGNTIYF.